The 31 T cell receptor beta chains given below trace back to one sample, sequenced in a study of blood T cell repertoires in COVID-19. Clones were sequenced by immunoSEQ multiplex PCR, and TCRdb holds only the in-frame ones, with some missing. The table has about 100,000 clones, around 89% seen once; the top ten hold nearly 5%. The sequencing sample was made of peripheral blood. Source of these receptors: a man in his forties with active or convalescent COVID-19.

The table lists this clone with a few counts. The V gene is TRBV2, the J gene TRBJ2-7; 7 bases fit TRBD2. Germline lookup yields CDR1 SNHLY and CDR2 FYNNEI. Trimming at V came to 7 bases and at J to 0 bases, leaving 6 bases not matched to a gene. This CDR3 region has 14 residues. The CDR3 DNA reads TGTGCCAGCAAAGGGCGGACTAGCTCCTACGAGCAGTACTTC. The encoded protein is CASKGRTSSYEQYF.

The chain combines TRBV15 with TRBJ2-7; the match to TRBD2 covers 9 bases. CDR3 length equals 15 residues. The germline V gene has CDR1 LNHNV and CDR2 YYDKDF (reference sequence). After removal of 1 base from V and 4 bases from J, the junction contained 5 bases not matched to a gene. Here the CDR3 reads CATSRVAGVPYEQYF. The DNA for the CDR3 is TGTGCCACCAGCAGAGTAGCGGGAGTTCCGTACGAGCAGTACTTC.

The chain has TRBV21-1 and TRBJ2-7; TRBD2 is taken as the D call from the table, unchecked against the DNA. TRBV21-1 is listed as a pseudogene. CDR3 size: 16 residues. The CDR3 DNA sequence: TGTGCCAGCAGATCCTTCCTCCTAGCGGGAGGGTACGAGCAGTACTTC. Amino acids: CASRSFLLAGGYEQYF.

V gene TRBV28 combines with J gene TRBJ1-1, with 8 bases identical to TRBD1. V shed 3 bases, J shed 3 bases, and the junction held 9 bases outside the gene matches. Germline V gene data show CDR1 as MDHEN and CDR2 as SYDVKM. This CDR3 region has 16 residues. The CDR3 DNA sequence: TGTGCCAGCAGTTTGTTGGCAGGGGGCCTACACACTGAAGCTTTCTTT. Amino acids: CASSLLAGGLHTEAFF.

This clone has only a few counts. The rearrangement uses TRBV18 and TRBJ2-7, with D unresolved. There are 13 residues in the CDR3. Germline lookup yields CDR1 KGHSH and CDR2 LQKENI. Trimming took 0 bases from V and 6 from J, leaving 9 bases between them. DNA for the CDR3: TGTGCCAGCTCACCACCGTCCAGTGTCGAGCAGTACTTC. It translates to CASSPPSSVEQYF.

The chain links TRBV4-3 to TRBJ1-4; perhaps TRBD1 as D (5 bases). This CDR3 contains 15 residues. Germline V CDR1 and CDR2: LGHNA, YSLEER. Trimming cost V 0 bases and J 8 bases, with 13 bases left between them. CDR3 sequence (DNA): TGCGCCAGCAGCCAAGAAGGGACTTGGGAAGAAAAACTGTTTTTT. Translation: CASSQEGTWEEKLFF.

This clone occurred once. This chain joins TRBV12-5 and TRBJ2-1; 8 bases agree with TRBD2. The trim removed 6 bases at V and 8 bases at J, leaving 9 bases unmatched. This CDR3 is built from 14 residues. Germline loops: CDR1 LGHNT, CDR2 FRNRAP. The CDR3, as DNA: TGTGCTAGTGGCCCCAGCGGGGGTGGGGATGAGCAGTTCTTC. This sequence encodes CASGPSGGGDEQFF. The full variable domain, rest sourced from reference TRBV12-5 and TRBJ2-1, is DARVTQTPRHKVTEMGQEVTMRCQPILGHNTVFWYRQTMMQGLELLAYFRNRAPLDDSGMPKDRFSAEMPDATLATLKIQPSEPRDSAVYFCASGPSGGGDEQFFGPGTRLTVL.

This clone was recorded once. The chain has TRBV28 and TRBJ2-7, with D tentatively TRBD2 (6 bases). The CDR3 totals 14 residues. Germline lookup yields CDR1 MDHEN and CDR2 SYDVKM. V was cut by 5 bases and J by 6 bases, with 17 bases left in between. The chain's CDR3 is CASSTRGGAGEQYF. The DNA of the CDR3 is TGTGCCAGCAGTACCCGAGGAGGGGCGGGCGAGCAGTACTTC. The full variable domain, in which reference TRBV28 and TRBJ2-7 provide the parts outside the CDR3, is DVKVTQSSRYLVKRTGEKVFLECVQDMDHENMFWYRQDPGLGLRLIYFSYDVKMKEKGDIPEGYSVSREKKERFSLILESASTNQTSMYLCASSTRGGAGEQYFGPGTRLTVT.

The genes are TRBV6-5 and TRBJ1-6; no firm D call. This CDR3 is 13 amino acids long. Germline V gene sequence: CDR1 MNHEY, CDR2 SVGAGI. Trimming took off 7 bases at V and 4 bases at J, with 8 bases between the two ends. This chain's CDR3 is CASTRGYNSPLHF. DNA for the CDR3: TGTGCCAGCACTCGGGGATATAATTCACCCCTCCACTTT.

This sequence joins TRBV7-9 and TRBJ2-2; 11 nucleotides match TRBD2. Germline trimming cut 5 bases from V and 6 bases from J; bases unmatched to any gene: 11. Germline lookup yields CDR1 SEHNR and CDR2 FQNEAQ (reference sequence). This CDR3 is built from 17 residues. The CDR3 sequence: CASSRRTSGSKAGELFF. DNA of the CDR3: TGTGCCAGCAGCCGCCGTACTAGCGGGAGTAAAGCCGGGGAGCTGTTTTTT.

The sample holds a few counts of this clone. This chain links TRBV6-2 or TRBV6-3 with TRBJ1-2, with a weak D call TRBD1 (6 bases). V lost 6 bases and J lost 8, with 25 bases in between. Germline V gene lookup returns CDR1 MNHEY and CDR2 SVGEGT. The CDR3 contains 16 residues. CDR3 region: CASSPHRVLLARGYTF. Written as DNA, the CDR3 is TGTGCCAGCAGCCCACACAGGGTTCTCCTTGCTCGGGGCTACACCTTC.

This clone has only one observation. The rearrangement joins TRBV27 to TRBJ1-2, with TRBD1 matching over 8 bases. V lost 6 bases to trimming and J lost 3 bases; unmatched junction nucleotides: 6. Germline V gene lookup returns CDR1 MNHEY and CDR2 SMNVEV (reference sequence). The CDR3 has 14 amino acids. DNA of the CDR3: TGTGCCAGCAGAAGAACAGGGGGGGACTATGGCTACACCTTC. Protein: CASRRTGGDYGYTF.

V is TRBV6-2 or TRBV6-3 and J is TRBJ2-5; 8 bases are a match to TRBD2. The CDR3 has 14 residues. CDR1 MNHEY and CDR2 SVGEGT come from the germline V gene. The J segment lost 6 bases and the V segment lost 3 bases, leaving 6 bases of the junction unmatched. DNA of the CDR3: TGTGCCAGCAGTTATGCAAGGACTAGCAAGACCCAGTACTTC. It encodes CASSYARTSKTQYF.

V and J are TRBV7-2 and TRBJ2-3; 8 nucleotides match TRBD2. This CDR3 has 17 residues. Germline assignment: CDR1 SGHTA and CDR2 FQGNSA. V was pared by 3 bases and J by 4 bases, with 12 bases of the junction left unmatched. The CDR3 DNA sequence: TGTGCCAGCAGCTTCCGTTGGGGCGGGAGGACTTCAGATACGCAGTATTTT. Amino acid sequence: CASSFRWGGRTSDTQYF.

This rearrangement joins TRBV7-9 to TRBJ2-7; D gene uncertain. Germline V gene sequence: CDR1 SEHNR, CDR2 FQNEAQ (reference sequence). Trimming pared 1 base from V and 0 bases from J, leaving 13 bases between. This CDR3 comprises 16 residues. The CDR3 protein is CASSLGVAGNSYEQYF. The CDR3 DNA reads as TGTGCCAGCAGCTTAGGGGTAGCCGGAAACTCCTACGAGCAGTACTTC. The full variable domain, completed using reference TRBV7-9 and TRBJ2-7, is DTGVSQNPRHKITKRGQNVTFRCDPISEHNRLYWYRQTLGQGPEFLTYFQNEAQLEKSRLLSDRFSAERPKGSFSTLEIQRTEQGDSAMYLCASSLGVAGNSYEQYFGPGTRLTVT.

The gene calls are TRBV5-4 and TRBJ1-1; 11 bases are shared with TRBD1. V lost 4 bases, J lost 3 bases, and 5 bases stayed unmatched. Germline V gives CDR1 SGHNT, CDR2 YYREEE (reference sequence). This CDR3 has 15 amino acids. The CDR3 here is CASSRGQGDHTEAFF. The CDR3 region has the DNA TGTGCCAGCAGCCGGGGACAGGGGGACCACACTGAAGCTTTCTTT.

The chain employs TRBV2 and TRBJ2-7, with D possibly TRBD1 on 6 matching bases. Germline CDR1 is SNHLY and CDR2 is FYNNEI. The length of the CDR3 is 16 residues. V lost 3 bases, J lost 2 bases, and 17 bases lay in between. CDR3 sequence (DNA): TGTGCCAGCAGTGACGAACAGGGCCTGGGGGCCTACGAGCAGTACTTC. This codes for CASSDEQGLGAYEQYF.

This clone was found once. The V call is TRBV5-1, the J call TRBJ2-2; D remains ambiguous. The CDR3 runs 14 residues. The ends were cut back, 1 base at V and 0 bases at J, with 4 bases in the middle. Germline CDR1 reads SGHRS; CDR2 reads YFSETQ. CDR3 residues: CASSLTANTGELFF. The CDR3 coding sequence is TGCGCCAGCAGCTTGACAGCGAACACCGGGGAGCTGTTTTTT.

The chain has TRBV2 and TRBJ1-1, with D perhaps matching TRBD1 (5 bases). The germline V gene encodes CDR1 SNHLY and CDR2 FYNNEI. Trimming took off 7 bases at V and 6 bases at J, with 21 bases between the two ends. The CDR3 covers 15 residues. The CDR3 DNA reads TGTGCCAGCACGAAGGGGAGGCAGACGCGGGCTGAAGCTTTCTTT. Translated, it gives CASTKGRQTRAEAFF.

The chain uses TRBV5-1 and TRBJ1-1; 7 nucleotides match TRBD1. CDR1 and CDR2 from the germline V gene are SGHRS and YFSETQ. V was pared by 0 bases and J by 1 base, with 3 bases of the junction left unmatched. This CDR3 region has 15 residues. The CDR3 region is CASSLGTGENTEAFF. The CDR3 DNA is TGCGCCAGCAGCTTGGGGACAGGTGAGAACACTGAAGCTTTCTTT.

The CDR3 spells CASTTGQGLYGYTF. The DNA for the CDR3 is TGTGCCAGCACCACGGGACAGGGCTTATATGGCTACACCTTC. This sequence joins TRBV28 and TRBJ1-2, with 9 bases matching TRBD1. This CDR3 spans 14 amino acids. The V gene's germline CDR1 is MDHEN and CDR2 SYDVKM. V shed 7 bases and J 5 bases; nucleotides not matched to a gene: 8.

With regard to this clone: Within the sample, other DNA sequences also encode this same CDR3. This chain uses TRBV7-2 with TRBJ2-1; 12 bases line up with TRBD2. This CDR3 spans 15 amino acids. J was trimmed by 7 bases and V by 2 bases; bases with no gene match: 3. Per the germline V gene, CDR1 is SGHTA and CDR2 is FQGNSA. The CDR3 bases are TGTGCCAGCAGCTTACTAGCGGGAGGGTTTAATGAGCAGTTCTTC. Translating gives CASSLLAGGFNEQFF.

The V gene is TRBV7-2, the J gene TRBJ1-1, with 8 bases fitting TRBD1. The junction had 14 bases not matched to a gene; V was cut back by 5 bases and J by 3 bases. The CDR3 loop spans 17 amino acids. CDR1 and CDR2 from the germline V gene are SGHTA and FQGNSA. The CDR3 protein is CASSPRQGRPGDTEAFF. As DNA, the CDR3 is TGTGCCAGCAGCCCCCGACAGGGGCGACCTGGGGACACTGAAGCTTTCTTT.

V and J are TRBV18 and TRBJ2-2; 11 nucleotides agree with TRBD2. This CDR3 has 19 residues. Germline values: CDR1 KGHSH, CDR2 LQKENI. Unmatched junction bases numbered 13, after V lost 4 bases and J lost 3 bases. For the CDR3, the DNA is TGTGCCAGCTCACAAAACCCCGGACTAGCGGGTAGGCACACCGGGGAGCTGTTTTTT. Protein sequence: CASSQNPGLAGRHTGELFF.

V is TRBV5-1 and J is TRBJ1-2, with D hard to call. This CDR3 spans 14 amino acids. The V end lost 1 base, the J end lost 4 bases, and 11 bases lay between the germline ends. Germline assignment: CDR1 SGHRS and CDR2 YFSETQ. The CDR3 coding sequence is TGCGCCAGCAGCTTGATCTCCCCCGGCTATGGCTACACCTTC. Translation: CASSLISPGYGYTF.

The chain combines TRBV6-1 with TRBJ1-2; unclear D gene. The CDR3 has 13 residues. Trimming left V 2 bases short and J 6 bases short, with 10 bases between. Germline V gives CDR1 MNHNS, CDR2 SASEGT. CDR3 in amino acids: CASSERVRDGYTF. CDR3 sequence (DNA): TGTGCCAGCAGTGAACGGGTCAGAGATGGCTACACCTTC.

The genes are TRBV18 and TRBJ1-1, with 9 bases identical to TRBD1. The germline CDR1 and CDR2 sequences are KGHSH and LQKENI. V trimming: 4 bases; J trimming: 7 bases; junction bases outside the gene matches: 10. The CDR3 totals 15 residues. The CDR3, as DNA: TGTGCCAGCTCACTAGGAACTACAGGGGGCCGTGAAGCTTTCTTT. This gives the protein CASSLGTTGGREAFF. The entire variable domain, with the rest obtained from reference TRBV18 and TRBJ1-1, is as follows: NAGVMQNPRHLVRRRGQEARLRCSPMKGHSHVYWYRQLPEEGLKFMVYLQKENIIDESGMPKERFSAEFPKEGPSILRIQQVVRGDSAAYFCASSLGTTGGREAFFGQGTRLTVV.

This chain joins TRBV7-6 and TRBJ1-3; 7 bases line up with TRBD1. This CDR3 region has 15 residues. From germline, CDR1 is SGHVS and CDR2 FNYEAQ. V was clipped by 3 bases and J by 4 bases; unmatched bases: 6. CDR3 DNA sequence: TGTGCCAGCAGCTTCATGGGACAGATCGGAAACACCATATATTTT. This translates into CASSFMGQIGNTIYF.

This chain uses TRBV6-5 with TRBJ2-2, with unresolved D. This CDR3 contains 13 residues. Germline lookup yields CDR1 MNHEY and CDR2 SVGAGI. Deletions cut 7 bases from V and 1 base from J, with 7 bases between. The CDR3 reads CASNPGNTGELFF. The DNA for the CDR3 is TGTGCCAGCAACCCAGGGAACACCGGGGAGCTGTTTTTT.

V gene TRBV4-1 combines with J gene TRBJ2-3; 7 bases align to TRBD2. The germline V gene encodes CDR1 MGHRA and CDR2 YSYEKL. This CDR3 comprises 18 residues. V lost 4 bases to trimming and J lost 2 bases; unmatched junction nucleotides: 15. CDR3 sequence: CASSLLTGGGALTDTQYF. The DNA for the CDR3 is TGCGCCAGCAGCCTCCTCACGGGAGGCGGGGCCCTCACAGATACGCAGTATTTT.

The V gene is TRBV7-9, the J gene TRBJ1-1; D is ambiguous. The CDR3 length is 13 residues. Trimming removed 3 bases at V and 1 base at J, with 6 bases between. Germline V gene sequence: CDR1 SEHNR, CDR2 FQNEAQ (reference sequence). DNA of the CDR3: TGTGCCAGCAGCTTGAACAGGAACACTGAAGCTTTCTTT. It translates to CASSLNRNTEAFF.